The clone carrying this TCR beta chain was seen at least ten times. The record originates from a study of Graves' ophthalmopathy and Graves' hyperthyroidism. This CDR3 has 13 residues. Trimming took off 0 bases at V and 2 bases at J, with 8 bases between the two ends. Germline V lookup: CDR1 GTSNPN, CDR2 SVGIG (reference sequence). Scientists amplified the TCR beta CDR3 regions from RNA transcripts. HTBI primers were used in a first-round RT-PCR, which preceded a second-round multiplex PCR. TCRdb independently ran MiXCR on the multiplex PCR reads; one entry per CDR3 protein. This table holds some 350,000 distinct CDR3 sequences, roughly 17% found once. Hyperthyroidism showing no ophthalmopathy within 18 months of follow-up was stable.

The J gene is TRBJ2-7, the V gene TRBV30, with TRBD2 as a possible D gene (5 bases). Sequencing used peripheral blood. This receptor was identified in an adult woman with stable Graves' hyperthyroidism. As DNA, the CDR3 is TGTGCCTGGAGTGTAAAGCGGACCTACGAGCAGTACTTC. Protein product: CAWSVKRTYEQYF.